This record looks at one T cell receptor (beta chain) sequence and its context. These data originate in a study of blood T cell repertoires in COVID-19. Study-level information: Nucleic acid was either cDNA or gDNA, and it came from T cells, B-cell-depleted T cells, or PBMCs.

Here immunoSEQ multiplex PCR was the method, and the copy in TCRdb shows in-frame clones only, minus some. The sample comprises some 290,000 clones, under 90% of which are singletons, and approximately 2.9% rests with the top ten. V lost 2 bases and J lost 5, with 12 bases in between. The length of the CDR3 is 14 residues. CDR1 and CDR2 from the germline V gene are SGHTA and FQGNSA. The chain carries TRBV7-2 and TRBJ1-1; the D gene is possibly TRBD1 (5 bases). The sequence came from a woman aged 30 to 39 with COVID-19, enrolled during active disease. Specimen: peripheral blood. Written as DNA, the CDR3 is TGTGCCAGCAGCTTATTGGGGGGTTCTACTGAAGCTTTCTTT. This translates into CASSLLGGSTEAFF.